This section outlines one TCR beta chain sequence together with its context. Antigen: not known. CDR1 is SEHNR, CDR2 FQNEAQ, per germline (reference sequence). The CDR3 extends over 14 amino acids. V was trimmed by 2 bases and J by 2 bases, leaving 10 bases between them. TCRdb's copy holds only in-frame clones and misses some; the assay was immunoSEQ multiplex PCR. This sample has approximately 240,000 clones, with approximately 65% found just once. This record comes from a study of shared clonotypes between healthy human individuals. Regarding the study as a whole: Researchers sampled only blood; tissue repertoires likely differ.

V is TRBV7-9 and J is TRBJ2-7, with D unclear. The sequenced sample consisted of memory CD4+ T cells sorted from blood. The subset: CD45RA-negative fraction. This TCR derives from a man aged 30-40 years in good health. The CDR3 sequence: CASSLLGETYEQYF. As DNA, the CDR3 is TGTGCCAGCAGCTTACTAGGCGAGACCTACGAGCAGTACTTC.